Included here is one TCR beta chain sequence, with context. The V end lost 2 bases, the J end lost 3 bases, and 13 bases lay between the germline ends. The CDR3 has 15 residues. Germline assignment: CDR1 MNHEY and CDR2 SMNVEV (reference sequence). This specimen comes from a study of blood T cell repertoires in COVID-19. As for the study in general: Sample material is recorded as cDNA or gDNA derived from T cells, B-cell-depleted T cells, or PBMCs.

Per the authors' pipeline: Amplification with reference gene primers provided the estimates of nucleated cell counts. Profiled with immunoSEQ multiplex PCR; TCRdb holds only in-frame clones, not every one. Clone size and V and J calls were adopted from that table, with D and trimming inferred from the DNA. This table holds approximately 71,000 clones, 88% found once. The J gene is TRBJ1-1, the V gene TRBV27; D uncertain. What was sequenced was peripheral blood. This receptor was identified in a human donor in a cohort sampled during active COVID-19. The CDR3 DNA follows: TGTGCCAGCAGTTTAACGGATACCAGGTACACTGAAGCTTTCTTT. Its translation: CASSLTDTRYTEAFF.